This TCR beta chain derives from a study of beta chain features in type 1 diabetes. Study-level information: The samples had roughly 100,000,000 sorted cells examined in all. Whole-study findings and limits: Insertion counts at VDJ junctions were lower in type 1 diabetes patients, who also showed more deletions there. When cDNA is sequenced, cells with high TCR expression could be over-represented.

J lost 5 bases, V lost 3 bases, and 3 bases had no gene match. The CDR3 is 14 residues long. The germline V gene encodes CDR1 SGDLS and CDR2 YYNGEE. This clone was seen more than once but under ten times. Its antigen is not known. The investigators reverse transcribed all of the isolated RNA, so they sequenced expressed TCRB transcripts. Produced via immunoSEQ multiplex PCR; TCRdb's table is partial and in-frame only. Counted here are about 350,000 clones, less than 20% occurring once; the ten biggest clones make up approximately 0.043%. Sequencing input: naive CD4+ T cells from blood. The sequence derives from a woman aged 18-29 years in good health. The chain uses TRBV9 and TRBJ2-3, with TRBD2 matching 10 bases. The CDR3 is CASSGPSGRDTQYF. CDR3 DNA sequence: TGTGCCAGCAGCGGGCCTAGCGGGAGAGATACGCAGTATTTT.